The clone carrying this T cell receptor (beta chain) is a singleton in its sample. V lost 7 bases and J 2 bases, leaving 13 bases between the germline ends. The CDR3 is 13 residues long. Germline values: CDR1 SGHNT, CDR2 YYREEE (reference sequence). This entry comes from a study of blood T cell repertoires in COVID-19. Turning to the study itself: Samples came from the United States, Italy and Spain, spanning acute and convalescent COVID-19. PBMCs, B-cell-depleted T cells, or T cells provided the cDNA or gDNA that made up the material.

Method: immunoSEQ multiplex PCR; TCRdb's copy keeps in-frame clones and lacks some. The table records about 68,000 clones, 60% to 85% of them present only once. This sequence joins TRBV5-4 and TRBJ2-7, with D possibly matching TRBD2 (5 bases). This clonotype originated in a human donor in a cohort sampled during active COVID-19. What was sequenced was peripheral blood. The CDR3 region is CASQEAGAYEQYF. The CDR3 region has the DNA TGTGCCAGCCAGGAGGCGGGCGCCTACGAGCAGTACTTC.